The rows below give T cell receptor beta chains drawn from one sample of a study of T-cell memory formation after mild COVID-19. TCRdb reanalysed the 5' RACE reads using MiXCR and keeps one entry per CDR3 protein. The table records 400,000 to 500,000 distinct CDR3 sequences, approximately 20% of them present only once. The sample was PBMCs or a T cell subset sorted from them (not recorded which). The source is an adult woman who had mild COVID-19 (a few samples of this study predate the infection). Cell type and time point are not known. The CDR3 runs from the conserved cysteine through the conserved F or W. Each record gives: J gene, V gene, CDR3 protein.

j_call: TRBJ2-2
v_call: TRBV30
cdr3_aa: CAWSVLSAGAGELFF

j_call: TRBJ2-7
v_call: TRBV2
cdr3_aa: CASRPPAGQASEQYF

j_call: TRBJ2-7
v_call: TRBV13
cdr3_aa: CASSSTSGGAEGEQYF

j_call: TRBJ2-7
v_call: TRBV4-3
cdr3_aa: CASSPGAVNSYEQYF

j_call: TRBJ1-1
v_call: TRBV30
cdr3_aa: CAWRGQGSTEAFF

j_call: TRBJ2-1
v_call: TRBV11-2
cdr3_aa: CASTTMGGNEQFF

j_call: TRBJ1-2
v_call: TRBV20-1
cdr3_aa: CSAEDRVANYGYTF

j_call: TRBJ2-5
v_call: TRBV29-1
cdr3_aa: CSVGQGSGTTQYF

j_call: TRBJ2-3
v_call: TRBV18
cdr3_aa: CASSPLGTTDTQYF

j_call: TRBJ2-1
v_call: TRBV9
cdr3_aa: CASSRGPRELGEQFF

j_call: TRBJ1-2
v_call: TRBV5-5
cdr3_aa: CASSPGGGGMIYGYTF

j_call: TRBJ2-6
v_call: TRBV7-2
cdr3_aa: CASSLSSGYGANVLTF

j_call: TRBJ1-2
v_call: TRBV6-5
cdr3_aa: CASRTTAPDGYTF

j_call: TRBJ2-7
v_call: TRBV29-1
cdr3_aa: CSVESAGRGYEQYF

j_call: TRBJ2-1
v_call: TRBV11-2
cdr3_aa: CASSSREAGYYPGDEQFF

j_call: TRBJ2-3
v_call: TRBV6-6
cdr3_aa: CASRQGGTDTQYF

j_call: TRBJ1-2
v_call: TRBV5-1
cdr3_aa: CASGPGDTQGGYGYTF

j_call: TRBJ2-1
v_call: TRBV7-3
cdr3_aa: CASSLWGTGGYNEQFF

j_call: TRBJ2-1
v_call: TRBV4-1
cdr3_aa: CASSQEAHGTSSRGEQFF

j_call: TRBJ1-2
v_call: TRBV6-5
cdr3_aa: CASSYSRGGYGYTF

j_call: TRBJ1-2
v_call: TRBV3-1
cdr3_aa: CASSQGGASGYTF

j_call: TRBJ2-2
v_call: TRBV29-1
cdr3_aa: CSVTTGTTGTGELFF

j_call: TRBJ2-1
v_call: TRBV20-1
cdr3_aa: CSAVPGRGRYNEQFF

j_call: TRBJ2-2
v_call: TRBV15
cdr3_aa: CATSFQGSDTGELFF

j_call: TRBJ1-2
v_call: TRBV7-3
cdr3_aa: CASSATGSYGYTF

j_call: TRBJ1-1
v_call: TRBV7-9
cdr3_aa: CASSKSTGVNTEAFF

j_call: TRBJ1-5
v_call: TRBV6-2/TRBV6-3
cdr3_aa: CASSRATGGQPQHF

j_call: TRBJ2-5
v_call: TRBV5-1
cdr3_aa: CASSLDGPGTRYF

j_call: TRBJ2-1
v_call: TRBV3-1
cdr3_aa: CASSQLQGNEQFF

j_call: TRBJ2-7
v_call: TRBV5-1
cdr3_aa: CASSLERGFYYEQYF

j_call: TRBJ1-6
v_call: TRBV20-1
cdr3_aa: CSAGEGFSYNSPLHF

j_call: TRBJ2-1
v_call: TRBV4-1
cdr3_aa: CASSHPQGGLGEQFF

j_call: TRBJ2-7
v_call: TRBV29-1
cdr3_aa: CSVEQRTSAEQYF

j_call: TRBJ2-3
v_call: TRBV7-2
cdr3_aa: CASSLEGPASTDTQYF

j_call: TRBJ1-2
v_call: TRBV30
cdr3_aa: CAWSSERGYGYTF

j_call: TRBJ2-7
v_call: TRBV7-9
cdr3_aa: CASSRNRGHYSYEQYF

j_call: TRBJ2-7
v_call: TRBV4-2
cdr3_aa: CASSQPGDPGSEQYF

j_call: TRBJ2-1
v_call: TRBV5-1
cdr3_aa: CASRTGYRDNEQFF

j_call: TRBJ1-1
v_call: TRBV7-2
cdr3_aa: CASSLVAQGTEAFF

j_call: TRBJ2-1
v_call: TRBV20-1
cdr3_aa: CSASYGTSEAFNEQFF

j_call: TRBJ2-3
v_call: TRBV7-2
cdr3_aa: CASSALPGGTDADTQYF

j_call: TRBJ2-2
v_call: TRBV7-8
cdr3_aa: CASSSNRDNTGELFF

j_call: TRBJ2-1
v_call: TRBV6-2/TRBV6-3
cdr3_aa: CASRTASGSYNEQFF

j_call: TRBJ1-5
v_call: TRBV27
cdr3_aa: CASSLSRQGRQPQHF

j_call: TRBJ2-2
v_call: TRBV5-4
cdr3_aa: CASSFTGGPGTGELFF

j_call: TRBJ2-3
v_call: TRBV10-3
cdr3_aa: CAISGRDTDTQYF

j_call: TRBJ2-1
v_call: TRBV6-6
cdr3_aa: CASSYSKWEGNEQFF

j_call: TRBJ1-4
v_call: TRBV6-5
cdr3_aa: CASSYLAGEKLFF

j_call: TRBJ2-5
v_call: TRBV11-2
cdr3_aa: CASSSVAGGYRDWETQYF

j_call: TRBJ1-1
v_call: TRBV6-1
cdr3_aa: CASRAPPGTARIVTEAFF

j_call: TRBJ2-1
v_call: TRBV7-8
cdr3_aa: CASSQGQSYNEQFF

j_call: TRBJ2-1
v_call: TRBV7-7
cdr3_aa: CASSARSGRAAEQFF

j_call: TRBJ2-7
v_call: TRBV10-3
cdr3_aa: CATHSPRRDYEQYF

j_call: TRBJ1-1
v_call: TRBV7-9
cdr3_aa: CATSGQPGSEAFF

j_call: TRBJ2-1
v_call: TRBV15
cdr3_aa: CATEGTVDRGPYNEQLF